These 7 T cell receptor beta chains were all obtained from the same sample, sequenced in a study of blood T cell repertoires in COVID-19. Measured with immunoSEQ multiplex PCR; TCRdb has only the in-frame clones, and not every one. Here the sample spans about 150,000 clones, more than 75% being singletons. The sequenced sample was peripheral blood. The receptors were gathered from a man aged 80 or over with acute or convalescent COVID-19.

The chain carries TRBV4-2 and TRBJ1-1; 9 bases line up with TRBD1. The CDR3 sequence is 15 residues long. The germline V gene has CDR1 LGHNA and CDR2 YNFKEQ. V dropped 6 bases and J dropped 3; count of bases not matched to a gene: 8. CDR3 amino acids: CASRLTGGEDTEAFF. CDR3 DNA: TGTGCCAGCAGGCTTACAGGGGGCGAAGACACTGAAGCTTTCTTT.

This chain uses TRBV3-1 (or the pseudogene TRBV3-2) with TRBJ1-6; D not resolved. The CDR3 length is 15 residues. The ends were cut back, 1 base at V and 8 bases at J, with 12 bases in the middle. CDR1 and CDR2 from the germline V gene are LGHDT and YNNKEL (reference sequence). Here the CDR3 DNA reads TGTGCCAGCAGCCAAGGGTTTCGCGGGGATTCACCCCTCCACTTT. Translated, it gives CASSQGFRGDSPLHF.

The sample holds one count of this clone. The rearrangement links TRBV19 to TRBJ1-1; D might be TRBD1 (5 bases). There are 14 residues in the CDR3. Trimming pared 6 bases from V and 1 base from J, leaving 12 bases between. Germline CDR1 LNHDA, CDR2 SQIVND (reference sequence). CDR3 in amino acids: CASSTKQGNTEAFF. The CDR3 DNA follows: TGTGCCAGTAGCACCAAGCAGGGGAACACTGAAGCTTTCTTT.

V gene TRBV7-2 combines with J gene TRBJ2-7; 10 nucleotides line up with TRBD1. CDR3 length: 15 amino acids. With V trimmed by 5 bases and J by 3 bases, 7 bases remained unmatched. The germline CDR1 and CDR2 sequences are SGHTA and FQGNSA. The CDR3 DNA follows: TGTGCCAGCAGCCAGGGACAGGGGAAGAGCTACGAGCAGTACTTC. It specifies CASSQGQGKSYEQYF.

This sequence joins TRBV28 and TRBJ2-1; 9 positions match TRBD2. V shed 7 bases, J shed 2 bases, and the junction held 12 bases outside the gene matches. The CDR3 is made up of 17 amino acids. Germline V lookup: CDR1 MDHEN, CDR2 SYDVKM. The CDR3 sequence is CASNEPGLAGPYNEQFF. For the CDR3, the DNA is TGTGCCAGCAATGAACCGGGACTAGCTGGGCCCTACAATGAGCAGTTCTTC.

The chain couples TRBV28 to TRBJ1-1; no definite D call. CDR3 length equals 12 residues. With 5 bases removed from V and 2 bases from J, the gap between germline ends came to 6 bases. The germline V gene has CDR1 MDHEN and CDR2 SYDVKM. In DNA, the CDR3 is TGTGCCAGCAGTCGAGATAACACTGAAGCTTTCTTT. Translation: CASSRDNTEAFF.

This sequence joins TRBV10-3 and TRBJ2-5; D is ambiguous. Looked up from germline, CDR1 is ENHRY and CDR2 is SYGVKD. Trimming took 5 bases from V and 1 from J, leaving 8 bases between them. CDR3 length: 13 amino acids. The CDR3 bases are TGTGCCATCAGTTTCGAGAGCCAAGAGACCCAGTACTTC. This sequence encodes CAISFESQETQYF.